Shown below are 21 T cell receptor beta chains from a single sample sequenced in a study of response to subunit inactivated influenza vaccine. MiXCR, run by TCRdb on the RT-PCR reads, gives a single entry per CDR3 protein. This sample has about 780,000 distinct CDR3 sequences; 15% to 20% occur once, and the top ten carry about a tenth. Sample: PBMCs from blood, taken around 5 days after vaccination. The origin of the receptors is a middle-aged man who received an inactivated influenza vaccine.

This clonotype was seen a handful of times. The rearrangement uses TRBV5-4 and TRBJ2-1; TRBD2 matches 13 bases. The germline V gene has CDR1 SGHNT and CDR2 YYREEE (reference sequence). V was clipped by 0 bases and J by 0 bases; unmatched bases: 9. The CDR3 is made up of 20 amino acids. The CDR3, as DNA: TGTGCCAGCAGCTTGGTGCGACTAGCGGGAGGCCGGAGCTCCTACAATGAGCAGTTCTTC. This codes for CASSLVRLAGGRSSYNEQFF. The full variable domain, completed using reference TRBV5-4 and TRBJ2-1, is ETGVTQSPTHLIKTRGQQVTLRCSSQSGHNTVSWYQQALGQGPQFIFQYYREEENGRGNFPPRFSGLQFPNYSSELNVNALELDDSALYLCASSLVRLAGGRSSYNEQFFGPGTRLTVL.

At least ten counts were recorded for this clonotype. This rearrangement joins TRBV29-1 to TRBJ1-1; no reliable D call. V was cut by 4 bases and J by 0 bases, with 9 bases left in between. The CDR3 consists of 13 residues. Germline CDR1 and CDR2: SQVTM and ANQGSEA. The CDR3 sequence is CSVGSLMNTEAFF. In DNA, the CDR3 is TGCAGCGTTGGAAGCCTCATGAACACTGAAGCTTTCTTT.

The chain is built from TRBV12-3 or TRBV12-4 and TRBJ1-2; a weak D match, TRBD1 (6 bases). V was trimmed by 8 bases and J by 8 bases, leaving 21 bases between them. The CDR3 covers 14 residues. The CDR3 protein is CASAIEGGVTGYTF. The CDR3 coding sequence is TGTGCCAGCGCCATCGAGGGGGGAGTAACGGGCTACACCTTC.

This clonotype was observed at least ten times. The rearrangement uses TRBV20-1 and TRBJ1-1; weak D call: TRBD1 (5 bases). CDR1 DFQATT and CDR2 SNEGSKA come from the germline V gene (reference sequence). This CDR3 has 16 residues. The V gene lost 0 bases and the J gene lost 1 base, with 15 bases spanning the gap. Here the CDR3 reads CSARDSVGGENTEAFF. The CDR3 nucleotides are TGCAGTGCTAGAGATTCAGTCGGAGGGGAGAACACTGAAGCTTTCTTT.

The J gene is TRBJ2-7, the V gene TRBV7-9; TRBD1 matches 7 bases. V trimming: 1 base; J trimming: 3 bases; junction bases outside the gene matches: 6. This CDR3 is built from 15 residues. CDR1 and CDR2 (germline): SEHNR, FQNEAQ (reference sequence). DNA for the CDR3: TGTGCCAGCAGCTTAGGTGAGGGGGCGGACTACGAGCAGTACTTC. Its translation: CASSLGEGADYEQYF.

The CDR3 region has the DNA TGTGCCAGCAGCTTGGTGATTGGCTCCTACAATGAGCAGTTCTTC. The encoded protein is CASSLVIGSYNEQFF. This sequence joins TRBV7-2 and TRBJ2-1; D ambiguous. Per the germline V gene, CDR1 is SGHTA and CDR2 is FQGNSA. This CDR3 has 15 residues. The V end was cut by 3 bases, the J end by 0 bases, with 9 bases between.

This clonotype was counted at least ten times. The rearrangement uses TRBV7-2 and TRBJ2-7; 7 bases fit TRBD1. Germline CDR1 and CDR2: SGHTA and FQGNSA. The CDR3 is 14 residues long. The junction had 8 bases not matched to a gene; V was cut back by 6 bases and J by 3 bases. For the CDR3, the DNA is TGTGCCAGCAGTACACGGGACAGATTCTACGAGCAGTACTTC. As protein: CASSTRDRFYEQYF.

This clonotype has just a few counts. CDR3 residues: CSLRGSTDTQYF. DNA for the CDR3: TGCAGCCTTCGGGGAAGCACAGATACGCAGTATTTT. This rearrangement joins TRBV29-1 to TRBJ2-3; a possible D gene is TRBD2 (5 bases). The germline V gene encodes CDR1 SQVTM and CDR2 ANQGSEA. The CDR3 totals 12 residues. V lost 8 bases and J 0 bases, leaving 9 bases between the germline ends.

The V and J genes are TRBV20-1 and TRBJ2-2, with 7 bases matching TRBD1. J gave up 4 bases and V 2 bases, and 10 bases lay outside the gene matches. Germline CDR1 reads DFQATT; CDR2 reads SNEGSKA (reference sequence). This CDR3 has 16 residues. This chain's CDR3 is CSARRTGYLSTGELFF. CDR3 bases: TGCAGTGCTAGACGGACAGGTTATTTGTCCACCGGGGAGCTGTTTTTT.

The chain combines TRBV20-1 with TRBJ2-1; 9 bases agree with TRBD2. CDR1 and CDR2 from the germline V gene are DFQATT and SNEGSKA (reference sequence). Trimming at V came to 6 bases and at J to 7 bases, leaving 13 bases not matched to a gene. The CDR3 consists of 15 residues. The CDR3 DNA follows: TGCAGTGCCAATACCGGGACTAGCCCAATAAATGAGCAGTTCTTC. This sequence encodes CSANTGTSPINEQFF.

This clonotype occurred a few times. The chain recombines TRBV7-2 with TRBJ2-1; TRBD1 aligns across 9 bases. Germline-derived CDR1 and CDR2 are SGHTA and FQGNSA. This CDR3 is 16 amino acids long. Losses at the gene ends were 5 bases for V and 8 bases for J; bases not matched to a gene: 13. The DNA of the CDR3 is TGTGCCAGCAGCCTTGGCCCGGACAGGGGTTACGATGAGCAGTTCTTC. This encodes CASSLGPDRGYDEQFF. Together with reference TRBV7-2 and TRBJ2-1, the CDR3 gives the full variable domain: GAGVSQSPSNKVTEKGKDVELRCDPISGHTALYWYRQSLGQGLEFLIYFQGNSAPDKSGLPSDRFSAERTGGSVSTLTIQRTQQEDSAVYLCASSLGPDRGYDEQFFGPGTRLTVL.

This clonotype occurred a few times. V is TRBV18 and J is TRBJ2-1; TRBD2 is a possible D gene (6 bases). The CDR3 has 16 residues. Germline assignment: CDR1 KGHSH and CDR2 LQKENI. The ends were cut back, 2 bases at V and 3 bases at J, with 14 bases in the middle. CDR3 protein: CASSPVRLASYNEQFF. The CDR3 region has the DNA TGTGCCAGCTCACCAGTTAGGCTAGCGAGCTACAATGAGCAGTTCTTC.

This clonotype has a count of ten or more. The chain couples TRBV2 to TRBJ2-1; D is possibly TRBD2 (6 bases). This CDR3 is 16 amino acids long. Germline CDR1 SNHLY, CDR2 FYNNEI. Trimming cost V 6 bases and J 2 bases, with 17 bases left between them. The CDR3 DNA reads as TGTGCCAGCAGGGCCAGGGAGGCGAGACCCTACAATGAGCAGTTCTTC. It specifies CASRAREARPYNEQFF.

The V gene is TRBV4-3, the J gene TRBJ2-1, with 9 bases identical to TRBD2. This CDR3 is built from 16 residues. CDR1 and CDR2 from the germline V gene are LGHNA and YSLEER. After removal of 0 bases from V and 7 bases from J, the junction contained 7 bases not matched to a gene. DNA for the CDR3: TGCGCCAGCAGCCAAGAGGGGCGGGGGGGCAGGAATGAGCAGTTCTTC. This sequence encodes CASSQEGRGGRNEQFF.

This sequence joins TRBV7-9 and TRBJ2-5; 9 bases align to TRBD2. Germline lookup yields CDR1 SEHNR and CDR2 FQNEAQ (reference sequence). This CDR3 contains 16 residues. After removal of 4 bases from V and 1 base from J, the junction contained 7 bases not matched to a gene. The CDR3 DNA reads as TGTGCCAGCAGCTCCTTCCTAGCGGGAATCCAAGAGACCCAGTACTTC. As protein: CASSSFLAGIQETQYF.

This clonotype has only one observation. V usage is TRBV25-1 and J usage is TRBJ1-1, with D unresolved. The length of the CDR3 is 11 residues. Deletions cut 0 bases from V and 8 bases from J, with 4 bases between. The germline V gene has CDR1 MGHDK and CDR2 SYGVNS. CDR3: CASSEYSEAFF. The CDR3 nucleotides are TGTGCCAGCAGTGAATATTCCGAAGCTTTCTTT.

The chain carries TRBV10-2 and TRBJ2-5, with 9 bases fitting TRBD1. The V and J ends lost 6 bases and 12 bases, in that order; junction bases with no gene match: 20. The CDR3 totals 16 residues. Germline CDR1 is WSHSY and CDR2 is SAAADI. CDR3 coding DNA: TGCGCCAGCAGCCCGGCGAGAGCGGGACAGGGCCTTATCAAGTACTTC. Its translation is CASSPARAGQGLIKYF.

This clonotype was recorded a few times. The chain has TRBV7-2 and TRBJ2-7; D may be TRBD1 (5 bases). This CDR3 has 15 residues. CDR1 and CDR2 (germline): SGHTA, FQGNSA. V was trimmed by 1 base and J by 0 bases, leaving 10 bases between them. The DNA for the CDR3 is TGTGCCAGCAGCTTAGTGACAGATAGCTCCTACGAGCAGTACTTC. Residues: CASSLVTDSSYEQYF.

This clonotype was recorded many times. This chain connects TRBV7-2 to TRBJ1-1; D is undetermined. Germline loops: CDR1 SGHTA, CDR2 FQGNSA. The V and J ends lost 6 bases and 0 bases respectively, with 8 bases between them. The CDR3 is made up of 13 amino acids. DNA of the CDR3: TGTGCCAGCAGGGAGGGCTTGAACACTGAAGCTTTCTTT. Residues: CASREGLNTEAFF. Full variable domain (missing parts from reference TRBV7-2 and TRBJ1-1): GAGVSQSPSNKVTEKGKDVELRCDPISGHTALYWYRQSLGQGLEFLIYFQGNSAPDKSGLPSDRFSAERTGGSVSTLTIQRTQQEDSAVYLCASREGLNTEAFFGQGTRLTVV.

The sample holds many counts of this clonotype. The chain links TRBV20-1 to TRBJ2-1; 7 bases align to TRBD2. V dropped 1 base and J dropped 9; count of bases not matched to a gene: 6. This CDR3 comprises 13 residues. The germline gives CDR1 DFQATT, CDR2 SNEGSKA (reference sequence). This CDR3 is CSARGTSRGEQFF. DNA for the CDR3: TGCAGTGCTAGAGGGACTAGTCGCGGTGAGCAGTTCTTC.

This clonotype appeared a few times. The chain recombines TRBV7-8 with TRBJ2-5; TRBD2 matches at 13 bases. Germline V lookup: CDR1 SGHVS, CDR2 FQNEAQ. With 5 bases clipped from V and 13 bases from J, the junction kept 7 bases outside the gene matches. This CDR3 comprises 13 residues. CDR3 loop: CASSRIGTSGTYF. CDR3 in DNA: TGTGCCAGCAGCCGGATAGGGACTAGCGGGACGTACTTC.